This paragraph reports one T cell receptor beta chain. As yet, its antigen is unknown. In germline, CDR1 is SGHRS, CDR2 YFSETQ. The V end was cut by 0 bases, the J end by 0 bases, with 10 bases between. The CDR3 is 15 residues long. This record belongs to a study of beta chain features in type 1 diabetes. Study results and caveats: Short templates might get an advantage during PCR, and this would be equal in patients and controls. Moderate yet significant TCRB CDR3 shortening was seen in Type 1 diabetes patients in all four CD4+ subsets.

The investigators reverse transcribed all of the isolated RNA, so they sequenced expressed TCRB transcripts. Profiling relied on immunoSEQ multiplex PCR, and the TCRdb table lists in-frame clones only, not all of them. The sample records under 90,000 clones, under 35% being singletons. The chain carries TRBV5-1 and TRBJ2-7, with D maybe TRBD2 (7 bases). What was sequenced was stem cell memory CD4+ T cells from blood. The receptor's source is a woman aged 18-30 years in good health. CDR3 nucleotides: TGCGCCAGCAGCTTGGAGGGGGGGAGCTCCTACGAGCAGTACTTC. Translation: CASSLEGGSSYEQYF.